This TCR beta chain stems from a study of blood T cells in healthy people across ages. The authors ran a second PCR of roughly 6 to 12 cycles using a sample-barcoded 5' primer and a J-beta primer mix. TCRdb re-derived calls from the 5' RACE reads in MiXCR, one entry per CDR3 protein. The sample lists 1,500,000 or so distinct CDR3 sequences, approximately 63% occurring once. This clonotype was seen repeatedly, ten times or more. The sequence came from a man younger than 35 in good health. The sample consisted of blood.

CDR3 sequence (DNA): TGTGCCAGCAGTTTAAGGGGGGGTACCTACGAGCAGTACTTC. It yields the protein CASSLRGGTYEQYF. The genes are TRBV27 and TRBJ2-7; the D gene is possibly TRBD2 (7 bases). This CDR3 region has 14 residues. Trimming shortened V by 2 bases and J by 2 bases, and 10 bases separated the two germline ends. Germline lookup yields CDR1 MNHEY and CDR2 SMNVEV (reference sequence).